This T cell receptor beta chain was sequenced for a study of blood T cells in healthy people across ages. General study results and limits: Changes seen in expanded clonotypes were possibly confounded by donor CMV status left unknown. Age showed a roughly linear inverse relationship with TCR beta diversity per million T cells.

This clonotype was seen only a few times. Antigen: not known. There were at least 6 micrograms of total RNA extracted from every sample. Then a second PCR, running about 6 to 11 cycles, was carried out with a sample-barcoded 5' primer and a J-beta primer mix. Each CDR3 protein gets one entry after TCRdb re-called the 5' RACE reads with MiXCR. The data hold about 1.1 million distinct CDR3 sequences, with approximately 38% observed a single time. CDR3 size: 15 residues. The V gene's germline CDR1 is MNHEY and CDR2 SMNVEV (reference sequence). The ends lost 6 bases at V and 6 bases at J; junction bases unmatched: 10.

The specimen was blood. The sequence came from a man aged 18 to 29 in good health. This chain connects TRBV27 to TRBJ2-1; 8 bases line up with TRBD1. CDR3 nucleotides: TGTGCCAGCAGCCCCATCGGACAGGGCGTCAATGAGCAGTTCTTC. Its protein is CASSPIGQGVNEQFF.